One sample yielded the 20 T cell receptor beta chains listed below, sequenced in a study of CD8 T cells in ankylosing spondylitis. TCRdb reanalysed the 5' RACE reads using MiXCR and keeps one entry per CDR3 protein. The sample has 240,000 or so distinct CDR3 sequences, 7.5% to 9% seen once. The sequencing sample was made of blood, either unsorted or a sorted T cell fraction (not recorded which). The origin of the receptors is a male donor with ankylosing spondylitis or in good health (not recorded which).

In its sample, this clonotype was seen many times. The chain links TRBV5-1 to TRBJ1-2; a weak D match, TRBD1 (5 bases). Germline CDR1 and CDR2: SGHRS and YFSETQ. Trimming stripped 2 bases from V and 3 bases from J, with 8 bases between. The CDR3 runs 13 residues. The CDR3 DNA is TGCGCCAGCAGCTTAGACAGAGACTATGGCTACACCTTC. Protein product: CASSLDRDYGYTF. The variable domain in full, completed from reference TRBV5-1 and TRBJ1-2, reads KAGVTQTPRYLIKTRGQQVTLSCSPISGHRSVSWYQQTPGQGLQFLFEYFSETQRNKGNFPGRFSGRQFSNSRSEMNVSTLELGDSALYLCASSLDRDYGYTFGSGTRLTVV.

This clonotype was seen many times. The CDR3 loop is CASSKIGIWDPQVGGYTF. CDR3 bases: TGTGCCAGCAGCAAAATAGGGATTTGGGACCCACAAGTGGGTGGCTACACCTTC. The chain employs TRBV21-1 and TRBJ1-2; TRBD1, the D gene given by the table, was not confirmed from the DNA. TRBV21-1 is deemed a pseudogene. This CDR3 spans 18 amino acids.

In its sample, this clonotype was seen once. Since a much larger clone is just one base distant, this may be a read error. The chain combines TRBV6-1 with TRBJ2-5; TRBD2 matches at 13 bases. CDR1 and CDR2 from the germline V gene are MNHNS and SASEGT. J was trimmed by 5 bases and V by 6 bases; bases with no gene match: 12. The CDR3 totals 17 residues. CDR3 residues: CASRPGLAGERGETQYF. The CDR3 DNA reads TGTGCCAGCAGACCCGGACTAGCGGGAGAGAGGGGGGAGACCCAGTACTTC.

In DNA, the CDR3 is TGTGCCAGCAGCCCAAGGCTCAGGGCTAGCGGGACCCCAGATACGCAGTATTTT. Translating it yields CASSPRLRASGTPDTQYF. The gene calls are TRBV11-1 and TRBJ2-3, with TRBD2 identical over 9 bases. V gave up 5 bases and J gave up 4 bases; unmatched junction bases: 16. The CDR3 runs to 18 residues. CDR1 and CDR2 (germline): SGHAT, FQDESV (reference sequence).

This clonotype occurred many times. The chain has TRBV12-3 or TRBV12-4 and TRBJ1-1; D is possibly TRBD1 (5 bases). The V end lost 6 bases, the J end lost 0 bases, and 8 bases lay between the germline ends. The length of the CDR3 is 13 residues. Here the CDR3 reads CASRTGMNTEAFF. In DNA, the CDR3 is TGTGCCAGCAGAACAGGCATGAACACTGAAGCTTTCTTT.

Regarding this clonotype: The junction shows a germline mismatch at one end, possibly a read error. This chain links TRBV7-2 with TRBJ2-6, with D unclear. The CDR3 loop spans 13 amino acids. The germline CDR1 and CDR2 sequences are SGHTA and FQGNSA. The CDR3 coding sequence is TGTGCCAGCAGCCAGGCTGGGCCCAACGTCCTGACTTTC. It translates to CASSQAGPNVLTF.

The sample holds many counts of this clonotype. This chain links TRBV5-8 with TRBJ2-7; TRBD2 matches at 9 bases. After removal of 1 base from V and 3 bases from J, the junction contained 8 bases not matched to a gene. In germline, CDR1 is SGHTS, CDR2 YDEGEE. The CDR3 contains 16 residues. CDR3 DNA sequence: TGTGCCAGCAGCTTGTTGATCGGACTAGCGAACTACGAGCAGTACTTC. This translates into CASSLLIGLANYEQYF.

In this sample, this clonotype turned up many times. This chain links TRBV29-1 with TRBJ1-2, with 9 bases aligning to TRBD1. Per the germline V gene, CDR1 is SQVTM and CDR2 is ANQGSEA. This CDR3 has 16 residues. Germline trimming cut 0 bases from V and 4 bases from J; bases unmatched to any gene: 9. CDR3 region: CSVEDLRGQGIYGYTF. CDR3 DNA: TGCAGCGTTGAAGATCTTAGGGGACAGGGAATCTATGGCTACACCTTC.

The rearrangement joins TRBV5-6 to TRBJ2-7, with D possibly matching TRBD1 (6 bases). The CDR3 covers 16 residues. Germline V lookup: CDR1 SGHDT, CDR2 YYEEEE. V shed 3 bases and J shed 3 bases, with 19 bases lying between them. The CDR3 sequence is CASSYVKPGHHYEQYF. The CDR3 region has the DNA TGTGCCAGCAGCTATGTAAAACCGGGACATCACTACGAGCAGTACTTC.

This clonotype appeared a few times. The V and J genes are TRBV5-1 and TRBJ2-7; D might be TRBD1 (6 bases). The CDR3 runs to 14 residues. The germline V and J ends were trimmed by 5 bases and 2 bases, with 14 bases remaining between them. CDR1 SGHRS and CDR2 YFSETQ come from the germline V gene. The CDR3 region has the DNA TGCGCCAGCAGTCAGCAGGGGCGCCCCTACGAGCAGTACTTC. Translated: CASSQQGRPYEQYF.

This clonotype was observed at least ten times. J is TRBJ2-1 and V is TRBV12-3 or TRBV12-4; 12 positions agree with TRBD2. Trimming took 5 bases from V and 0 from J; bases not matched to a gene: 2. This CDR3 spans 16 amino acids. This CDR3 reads CASSTSGGFSYNEQFF. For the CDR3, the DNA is TGTGCCAGCAGTACTAGCGGGGGGTTCTCCTACAATGAGCAGTTCTTC.

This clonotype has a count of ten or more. Here the CDR3 DNA reads TGTGCCAGCAGCTTAGGTAACGGACCGGCCATCAATGAGCAGTTCTTC. It specifies CASSLGNGPAINEQFF. The rearrangement links TRBV7-2 to TRBJ2-1; D unclear. The germline V and J ends were trimmed by 1 base and 6 bases, with 16 bases remaining between them. CDR1 and CDR2 from the germline V gene are SGHTA and FQGNSA. CDR3 length: 16 residues. The entire variable domain, with the rest obtained from reference TRBV7-2 and TRBJ2-1, is as follows: GAGVSQSPSNKVTEKGKDVELRCDPISGHTALYWYRQSLGQGLEFLIYFQGNSAPDKSGLPSDRFSAERTGGSVSTLTIQRTQQEDSAVYLCASSLGNGPAINEQFFGPGTRLTVL.

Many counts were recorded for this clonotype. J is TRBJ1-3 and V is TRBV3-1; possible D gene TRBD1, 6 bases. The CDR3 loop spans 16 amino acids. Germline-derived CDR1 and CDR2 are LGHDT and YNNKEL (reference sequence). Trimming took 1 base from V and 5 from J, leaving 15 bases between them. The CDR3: CASSQGMGAERNTIYF. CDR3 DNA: TGTGCCAGCAGCCAAGGGATGGGGGCAGAGAGAAACACCATATATTTT.

The CDR3: CASSLDSGGPNEQYF. CDR3 sequence (DNA): TGTGCCAGCAGCTTAGATAGCGGGGGTCCCAACGAGCAGTACTTC. The chain carries TRBV7-2 and TRBJ2-7; 9 bases agree with TRBD2. The germline V gene has CDR1 SGHTA and CDR2 FQGNSA. The V and J ends lost 1 base and 5 bases, in that order; junction bases with no gene match: 6. This CDR3 region has 15 residues.

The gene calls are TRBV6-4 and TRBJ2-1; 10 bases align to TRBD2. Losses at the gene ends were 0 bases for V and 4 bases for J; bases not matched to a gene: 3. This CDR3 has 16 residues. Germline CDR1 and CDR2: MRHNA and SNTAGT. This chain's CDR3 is CASSDSGTSDYNEQFF. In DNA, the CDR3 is TGTGCCAGCAGTGACTCCGGGACTAGCGATTACAATGAGCAGTTCTTC.

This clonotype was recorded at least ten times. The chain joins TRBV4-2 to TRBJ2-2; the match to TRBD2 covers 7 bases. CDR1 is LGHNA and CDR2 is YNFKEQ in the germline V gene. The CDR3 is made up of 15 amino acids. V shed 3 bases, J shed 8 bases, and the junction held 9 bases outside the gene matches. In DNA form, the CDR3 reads TGTGCCAGCAGCCACGGGCAGGGACTATCAGGGGAGCTGTTTTTT. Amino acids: CASSHGQGLSGELFF.

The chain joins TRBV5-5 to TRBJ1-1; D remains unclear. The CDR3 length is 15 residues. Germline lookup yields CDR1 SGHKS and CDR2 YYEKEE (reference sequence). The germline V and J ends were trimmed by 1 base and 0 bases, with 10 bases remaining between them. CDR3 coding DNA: TGTGCCAGCAGCTTGTGGGAACGTATGAACACTGAAGCTTTCTTT. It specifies CASSLWERMNTEAFF.

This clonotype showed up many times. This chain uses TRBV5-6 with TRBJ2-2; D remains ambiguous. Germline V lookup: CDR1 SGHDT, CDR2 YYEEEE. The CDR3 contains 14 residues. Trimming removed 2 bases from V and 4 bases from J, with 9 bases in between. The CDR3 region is CASSLGRGTGELFF. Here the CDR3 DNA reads TGTGCCAGCAGCTTAGGTCGAGGCACCGGGGAGCTGTTTTTT.

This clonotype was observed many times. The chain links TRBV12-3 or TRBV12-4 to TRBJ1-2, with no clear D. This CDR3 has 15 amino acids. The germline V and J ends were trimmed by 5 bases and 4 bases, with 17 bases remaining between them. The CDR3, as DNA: TGTGCCAGCAGTCCCCGCCTAGTGCCTGGCTATGGCTACACCTTC. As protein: CASSPRLVPGYGYTF.

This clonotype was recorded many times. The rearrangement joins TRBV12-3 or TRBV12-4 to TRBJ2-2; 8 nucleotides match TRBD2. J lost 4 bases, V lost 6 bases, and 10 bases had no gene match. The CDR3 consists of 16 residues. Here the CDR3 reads CASSPPAGGFTGELFF. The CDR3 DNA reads TGTGCCAGCAGCCCTCCGGCGGGAGGATTCACCGGGGAGCTGTTTTTT.